Listed here are 9 T cell receptor beta chains from one sample, sequenced in a study of tumor-infiltrating lymphocytes in primary liver carcinoma. Reverse transcription of approximately 500 ng total RNA with a constant-region primer produced TCR beta cDNA. Libraries for TCR beta were built through three nested multiplex PCR rounds, which together made up a slightly modified ARM-PCR procedure. The first two PCR rounds, roughly 9 cycles each, used TRBV1-TRBV30 forward primers and a C-beta reverse primer. TCRdb re-analysed the multiplex PCR reads in MiXCR, keeping a single row per CDR3 protein. The top ten hold 8.1% of the sample, which has about 120,000 distinct CDR3 sequences, around 70% seen once. Bulk tissue was left unsorted, and RNA and DNA were co-extracted from 20-30 mg of it. The specimen sequenced was tumor-adjacent normal liver tissue. Receptors originate from a woman aged 55-70 years with primary liver carcinoma and hepatitis B virus infection.

The V gene is TRBV12-3 or TRBV12-4, the J gene TRBJ2-2; possible D gene TRBD2, 6 bases. Trimming removed 5 bases at V and 1 base at J, with 17 bases between. This CDR3 is 17 amino acids long. CDR3 coding DNA: TGTGCCAGCAGTATGATCCCGGGGGTGAGGAACACCGGGGAGCTGTTTTTT. Residues: CASSMIPGVRNTGELFF.

Comment on this clonotype: Since a much larger clone is just one base distant, this may be a read error. In DNA, the CDR3 is TGTGCCAGCATGGCGAGTCCAAGCTCCTACGAGCAGTACTTC. This sequence encodes CASMASPSSYEQYF. The J gene is TRBJ2-7, the V gene TRBV7-9; D is undetermined. The CDR3 extends over 14 amino acids. Germline CDR1 reads SEHNR; CDR2 reads FQNEAQ (reference sequence). V was pared by 7 bases and J by 0 bases, with 13 bases between. Drawing the rest from reference TRBV7-9 and TRBJ2-7, the complete variable domain is DTGVSQNPRHKITKRGQNVTFRCDPISEHNRLYWYRQTLGQGPEFLTYFQNEAQLEKSRLLSDRFSAERPKGSFSTLEIQRTEQGDSAMYLCASMASPSSYEQYFGPGTRLTVT.

In DNA, the CDR3 is TGTGTTAGCAGCTCCACCCTTGGGGCAGCAGATACGCAGTATTTT. Translated, it gives CVSSSTLGAADTQYF. The V gene is TRBV11-3, the J gene TRBJ2-3; perhaps TRBD1 as D (5 bases). Germline V gene data show CDR1 as SGHNT and CDR2 as YENEEA. The CDR3 length is 15 residues. Together with reference TRBV11-3 and TRBJ2-3, the CDR3 gives the full variable domain: EAGVVQSPRYKIIEKKQPVAFWCNPISGHNTLYWYLQNLGQGPELLIRYENEEAVDDSQLPKDRFSAERLKGVDSTLKIQPAELGDSAVYLCVSSSTLGAADTQYFGPGTRLTVL.

This clonotype was found once. Lacking the conserved final phenylalanine or tryptophan, this CDR3 likely reflects a read error. The V and J genes are TRBV6-1 and TRBJ2-3; D uncertain. Germline-derived CDR1 and CDR2 are MNHNS and SASEGT. The CDR3 totals 13 residues. The CDR3 spells CASSDWGTDTQYI. CDR3 coding DNA: TGCGCCAGCAGTGATTGGGGCACAGATACGCAGTATATT.

This clonotype was counted many times. The CDR3 spells CAWSRPETSGVTGELFF. CDR3 nucleotide sequence: TGTGCCTGGAGTCGTCCCGAGACTAGCGGGGTCACCGGGGAGCTGTTTTTT. V is TRBV30 and J is TRBJ2-2, with 11 bases lining up with TRBD2. The CDR3 has 17 residues. Losses at the gene ends were 2 bases for V and 4 bases for J; bases not matched to a gene: 9. Germline V gives CDR1 GTSNPN, CDR2 SVGIG (reference sequence).

V gene TRBV7-9 combines with J gene TRBJ1-1; D unresolved. V was cut by 7 bases and J by 7 bases, with 16 bases left in between. There are 13 residues in the CDR3. CDR1 is SEHNR, CDR2 FQNEAQ, per germline (reference sequence). The CDR3 reads CASNFPPVIEAFF. As DNA, the CDR3 is TGTGCCAGCAACTTCCCCCCGGTGATTGAAGCTTTCTTT.

As concerns this clonotype: Germline is not matched at one junction end, which may reflect a read error. The chain couples TRBV14 to TRBJ2-3, with D uncertain. Per germline, CDR1 SGHDN and CDR2 FVKESK. This CDR3 spans 16 amino acids. CDR3 in amino acids: CAGSPPRAQEIDTQYF. For the CDR3, the DNA is TGTGCCGGCAGCCCACCCCGGGCACAAGAAATAGATACGCAGTATTTC. The complete variable domain, with remaining parts taken from reference TRBV14 and TRBJ2-3, reads EAGVTQFPSHSVIEKGQTVTLRCDPISGHDNLYWYRRVMGKEIKFLLHFVKESKQDESGMPNNRFLAERTGGTYSTLKVQPAELEDSGVYFCAGSPPRAQEIDTQYFGPGTRLTVL.

A note on this clonotype: Possible read error: a much larger clone is one base away. CDR3 DNA sequence: TGTGCCAGCAGCTCGGGACTAGCGGGAGGGACAGATACGCGGTATTTT. It encodes CASSSGLAGGTDTRYF. The rearrangement uses TRBV7-9 and TRBJ2-3; the match to TRBD2 covers 16 bases. In germline, CDR1 is SEHNR, CDR2 FQNEAQ (reference sequence). The CDR3 loop spans 16 amino acids.

About this clonotype: The junction does not match germline at one end; this may be a read error. The V call is TRBV10-3, the J call TRBJ1-2, with no clear D. CDR1 and CDR2 from the germline V gene are ENHRY and SYGVKD. The CDR3 spans 16 residues. The CDR3 is CAINESVGSSIYGYTF. The CDR3 coding sequence is TGCGCCATCAATGAGTCAGTCGGGAGCTCGATCTATGGCTACACCTTC.